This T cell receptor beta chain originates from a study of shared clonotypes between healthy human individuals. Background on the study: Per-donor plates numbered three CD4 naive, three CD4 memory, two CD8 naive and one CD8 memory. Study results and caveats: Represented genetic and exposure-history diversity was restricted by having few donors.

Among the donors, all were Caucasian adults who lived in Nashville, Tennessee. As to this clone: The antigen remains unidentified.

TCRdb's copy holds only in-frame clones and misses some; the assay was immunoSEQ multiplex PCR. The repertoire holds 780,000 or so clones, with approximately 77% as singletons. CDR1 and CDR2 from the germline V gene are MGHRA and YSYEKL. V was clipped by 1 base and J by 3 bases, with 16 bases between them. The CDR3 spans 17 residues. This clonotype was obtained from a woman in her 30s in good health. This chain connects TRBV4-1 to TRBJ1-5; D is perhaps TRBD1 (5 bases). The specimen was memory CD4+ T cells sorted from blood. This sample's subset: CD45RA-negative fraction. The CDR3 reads CASSQGGGRGPNQPQHF. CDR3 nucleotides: TGCGCCAGCAGCCAAGGAGGAGGAAGGGGCCCCAATCAGCCCCAGCATTTT.